This is a list of T cell receptor beta chains from one sample in a study of blood T cell repertoires in COVID-19. The table came from immunoSEQ multiplex PCR; TCRdb's copy has only in-frame clones and leaves some out. The repertoire consists of around 100,000 clones, with approximately 83% occurring once and the leading ten covering approximately 0.76%. Sequencing was performed on peripheral blood. The receptors originated from a woman aged 70-85 years with acute or convalescent COVID-19. CDR3s include the opening cysteine and the closing phenylalanine or tryptophan. The D gene is left open where the match is weak. The size entry is marked missing in some rows and otherwise reads once, few, many or a size class.

V gene,D gene,clone size,J gene,CDR3 DNA,CDR3 protein
TRBV3-1/TRBV3-2,TRBD1,.,TRBJ1-2,TGTGCCAGCAGCCAAGGGCCCGTAGACAGGGGGCAAGGCTACACCTTC,CASSQGPVDRGQGYTF
TRBV5-4,.,.,TRBJ1-6,TGTGCCAGCAGCTTGAACAGGGCGGATTCACCCCTCCACTTT,CASSLNRADSPLHF
TRBV3-1/TRBV3-2,TRBD2,.,TRBJ2-2,TGTGCCAGCAGCCCCTCACGCTCCCAACTAGCGGTATTT,CASSPSRSQLAVF
TRBV2,TRBD2,.,TRBJ2-1,TGTGCCAGCAGGAGACTAGCGGGAGGCAATGAGCAGTTCTTC,CASRRLAGGNEQFF
TRBV4-1,TRBD2,.,TRBJ2-7,TGCGCCAGCAGCCAAGAGGGTACACTAGCGGGAAGCGACGAGCAGTACTTC,CASSQEGTLAGSDEQYF
TRBV5-1,TRBD1,.,TRBJ1-6,TGCGCCAGCAGCTTCGGACAGGGCGATTCACCCCTCCACTTT,CASSFGQGDSPLHF
TRBV11-1,TRBD1,.,TRBJ2-7,TGTGCCAGCAGCTTATGGGTAGGGACAGCGGAGCAGTACTTC,CASSLWVGTAEQYF
TRBV2,TRBD1,.,TRBJ1-4,TGTGCCAGCAAAACAACCCGGGGGGGACAGGGGATCCCTAATGAAAAACTGTTTTTT,CASKTTRGGQGIPNEKLFF
TRBV5-1,.,.,TRBJ1-4,TGCGCCAGCAGCAGGGGACAAGATAATGAAAAACTGTTTTTT,CASSRGQDNEKLFF
TRBV4-1,TRBD2,.,TRBJ2-1,TGCGCCAGCAGCTGGCGGGGGGCCAATGAGCAGTTCTTC,CASSWRGANEQFF
TRBV18,.,once,TRBJ2-2,TGTGCCAGCTCACCACTCCCAGGGAACACCGGGGAGCTGTTTTTT,CASSPLPGNTGELFF
TRBV6-2/TRBV6-3,TRBD2,.,TRBJ2-3,TGTGCCAGCAGTTACCCGACTAGCGGGAGGGCAGAGGTGACGCAGTATTTT,CASSYPTSGRAEVTQYF
TRBV7-9,.,.,TRBJ2-1,TGTGCCAGCAGCCGAAGCCGAGGGGGAGGGAACGATGAGCAGTTCTTC,CASSRSRGGGNDEQFF
TRBV7-9,.,.,TRBJ2-5,TGTGCCAGCAGCTTAGATCGGTTTGCACAAGAGACCCAGTACTTC,CASSLDRFAQETQYF
TRBV27,TRBD1,.,TRBJ1-6,TGTGCCAGCAGCTTTTTTGGGGTACAGGGGGTCGGTTCACCCCTCCACTTT,CASSFFGVQGVGSPLHF
TRBV10-3,.,.,TRBJ1-4,TGTGCCATCAGTGAGAGGGGAGGGGATGAAAAACTGTTTTTT,CAISERGGDEKLFF
TRBV7-6,TRBD2,few,TRBJ2-7,TGTGCCAGCGAGGTTCCCACTAGCGGAACCTACGAGCAGTACTTC,CASEVPTSGTYEQYF
TRBV20-1,.,.,TRBJ1-1,TGCAGTGCTAGTCGGGGTTCGAACACTGAAGCTTTCTTT,CSASRGSNTEAFF
TRBV4-2,TRBD2,.,TRBJ2-1,TGTGCCAGCAGCCAACCCCGGACTAGCGGGACCTACAATGAGCAGTTCTTC,CASSQPRTSGTYNEQFF
TRBV9,TRBD2,once,TRBJ2-3,TGTGCCAGCAGCGCACTAGCGGGAGGTTCAGATACGCAGTATTTT,CASSALAGGSDTQYF
TRBV19,.,.,TRBJ2-7,TGTGCCAGTAGTAGGGACATGGGGATCTACGAGCAGTACTTC,CASSRDMGIYEQYF
TRBV5-4,.,.,TRBJ2-1,TGTGCCAGCAGCTTGGGGGGGGACTACAATGAGCAGTTCTTC,CASSLGGDYNEQFF
TRBV28,.,.,TRBJ2-2,TGTGCCAGCAGTTATCCACCGGCGAACACCGGGGAGCTGTTTTTT,CASSYPPANTGELFF
TRBV28,TRBD1,.,TRBJ1-1,TGTGCCAGCAGTTTATTTGACAGGGCGCGTGAAGCTTTCTTT,CASSLFDRAREAFF
TRBV5-4,TRBD1,.,TRBJ2-1,TGTGCCAGCAGCTTGCTGGGACAGGGGCCTTACAATGAGCAGTTCTTC,CASSLLGQGPYNEQFF
TRBV30,.,.,TRBJ1-1,TGTGCCTGCACGGGGGGATGGGACACTGAAGCTTTCTTT,CACTGGWDTEAFF
TRBV4-1,.,.,TRBJ2-5,TGCGCCAGCAGCCAAGATGGAAGGGGCCTAAAGACCCAGTACTTC,CASSQDGRGLKTQYF
TRBV28,TRBD1,.,TRBJ1-2,TGTGCCAGCAGTTTAGGAAGGGACAGGGGGCGGATTGGCTACACCTTC,CASSLGRDRGRIGYTF
TRBV27,TRBD1,.,TRBJ1-2,TGTGCCAGCAGTCTTCAGGGGGCCGACTATGGCTACACCTTC,CASSLQGADYGYTF
TRBV7-3,TRBD1,.,TRBJ2-5,TGTGCCAGCAGCTTTTTTCCTGGACAGGGGAACCAAGAGACCCAGTACTTC,CASSFFPGQGNQETQYF
TRBV14,.,.,TRBJ1-1,TGTGCCAGCAGCCCCCGCACAGTCACTGAAGCTTTCTTT,CASSPRTVTEAFF
TRBV4-2,.,.,TRBJ1-2,TGTGCCAGCAGCCAAGATCCCCGACAGCGAGAGCTCCACTATGGCTACACCTTC,CASSQDPRQRELHYGYTF
TRBV7-6,TRBD2,.,TRBJ2-7,TGTGCCAGCAGCCCAGTTCGGCCGGGGGGGTACGAGCAGTACTTC,CASSPVRPGGYEQYF
TRBV24-1,TRBD1,.,TRBJ1-2,TGTGCCACCAGTGATACAGCCGGGACAGGGAATGGCTACACCTTC,CATSDTAGTGNGYTF
TRBV20-1,.,.,TRBJ1-4,TGCAGTGTTGTATCTAATGAAAAACTGTTTTTT,CSVVSNEKLFF
TRBV5-1,.,once,TRBJ2-7,TGCGCCAGCAGCCTCCGGGTCGCCACCTACGAGCAGTACTTC,CASSLRVATYEQYF
TRBV10-3,TRBD1,.,TRBJ2-1,TGTGCCATCAGTGCCGACAGGGTGAGGGGTAATGAGCAGTTCTTC,CAISADRVRGNEQFF
TRBV3-1/TRBV3-2,TRBD2,.,TRBJ2-7,TGTGCCAGCAGCCAGGCCGGGGGGGGCTACGAGCAGTACTTC,CASSQAGGGYEQYF
TRBV5-5,.,.,TRBJ1-4,TGTGCCAGCAGCTTGGAGGGGCACGGTGAAAAACTGTTTTTT,CASSLEGHGEKLFF
TRBV2,.,.,TRBJ1-5,TGTGCCAGCAGCGAAATTAATAGCAATCAGCCCCAGCATTTT,CASSEINSNQPQHF
TRBV9,TRBD2,.,TRBJ2-3,TGTGCCAGCAGCCCGGGACTAGCAGGAGATACGCAGTATTTT,CASSPGLAGDTQYF
TRBV28,TRBD1,.,TRBJ1-3,TGTGCCAGCAGGACAGGGAGCCCAAACTCTGGAAACACCATATATTTT,CASRTGSPNSGNTIYF
TRBV18,TRBD1,.,TRBJ2-3,TGTGCCAGCTCACCGGGACAGGGGTATGCAGATACGCAGTATTTT,CASSPGQGYADTQYF
TRBV6-2/TRBV6-3,.,.,TRBJ2-4,TGTGCCAGCAGTTACGGGAGTAGAGAAAACATTCAGTACTTC,CASSYGSRENIQYF
TRBV6-6,.,few,TRBJ1-6,TGTGCCAGCAGGGACAGCGATTCACCCCTCCACTTT,CASRDSDSPLHF
TRBV5-1,.,.,TRBJ2-2,TGCGCCAGCAGCTTGGTCGGGACCGGGGAGCTGTTTTTT,CASSLVGTGELFF